This T cell receptor (beta chain) was sequenced during a study of neurological immune-mediated disorders. Notes on the study in general: HTLV-1-associated myelopathy had the most TCR clonal expansion, whereas multiple sclerosis had the least (lower than in healthy controls).

Germline trimming cut 7 bases from V and 6 bases from J; bases unmatched to any gene: 7. The CDR3 has 13 amino acids. Germline CDR1 reads SQVTM; CDR2 reads ANQGSEA. Synthesis of cDNA used 5'RACE (with 10-nucleotide random UMIs). From 15-18 subjects, every sequencing run obtained over 190 million TCR-beta sequences. TCRdb processed the 5' RACE reads anew with MiXCR; each CDR3 protein has one entry. The top ten hold about 3.1% of the sample, which has 45,000 to 65,000 distinct CDR3 sequences, over 4% seen once. Many counts were recorded for this clonotype. Its antigen is as yet unknown. The sample comprised PBMCs. This sequence joins TRBV29-1 and TRBJ1-1; 11 nucleotides agree with TRBD1. The receptor was isolated from a man aged 50 to 59 with multiple sclerosis. The CDR3 nucleotides are TGCAGCGGAGGACAGGGGGCAATGTCTGAAGCTTTCTTT. Its translation: CSGGQGAMSEAFF. The whole variable domain, filled in from reference TRBV29-1 and TRBJ1-1, reads SAVISQKPSRDICQRGTSLTIQCQVDSQVTMMFWYRQQPGQSLTLIATANQGSEATYESGFVIDKFPISRPNLTFSTLTVSNMSPEDSSIYLCSGGQGAMSEAFFGQGTRLTVV.